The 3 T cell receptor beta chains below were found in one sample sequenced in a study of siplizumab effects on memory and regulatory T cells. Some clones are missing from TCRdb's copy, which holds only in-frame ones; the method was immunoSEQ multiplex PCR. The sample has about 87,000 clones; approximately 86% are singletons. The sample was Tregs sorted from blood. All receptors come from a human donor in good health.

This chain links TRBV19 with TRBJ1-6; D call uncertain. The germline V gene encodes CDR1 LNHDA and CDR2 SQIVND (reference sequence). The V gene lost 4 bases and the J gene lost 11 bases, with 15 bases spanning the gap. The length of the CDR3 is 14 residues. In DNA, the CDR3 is TGTGCCAGTAGTAGGAACACAAACGGCACACCCCTCCACTTT. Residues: CASSRNTNGTPLHF.

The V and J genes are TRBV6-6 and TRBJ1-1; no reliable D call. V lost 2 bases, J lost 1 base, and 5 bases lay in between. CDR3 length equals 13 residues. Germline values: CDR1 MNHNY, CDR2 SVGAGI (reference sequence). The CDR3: CASSYLGNTEAFF. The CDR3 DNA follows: TGTGCCAGCAGTTACCTGGGGAACACTGAAGCTTTCTTT.

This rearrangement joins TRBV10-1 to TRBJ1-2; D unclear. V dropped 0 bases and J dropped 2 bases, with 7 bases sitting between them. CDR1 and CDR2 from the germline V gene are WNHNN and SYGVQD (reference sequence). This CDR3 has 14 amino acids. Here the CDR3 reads CASSESGRNYGYTF. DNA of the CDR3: TGCGCCAGCAGTGAGTCGGGCAGAAACTATGGCTACACCTTC.